This TCR beta chain was identified in a study of cytomegalovirus exposure and HLA in healthy donors. On this clone itself: Its antigen is still unknown.

CDR3 length: 16 amino acids. The V gene's germline CDR1 is MNHEY and CDR2 SMNVEV (reference sequence). With V trimmed by 5 bases and J by 4 bases, 10 bases remained unmatched. Primers: 60 Vbeta forward and 13 Jbeta reverse. Per the original data handling: It was a later analysis that counted 79 million or so unique TCR beta chains, of which 9 million to 13 million were shared. The assay was immunoSEQ multiplex PCR, and TCRdb's table has in-frame clones only and misses some. V, J and clone size derive from that table, while D and trimming were established from the DNA sequence. The sample yields around 140,000 clones, about three quarters seen once. Study-wide points: Productive rates of about 90% or about 30% were seen for most TCR beta V segments in an earlier analysis. Later, TCR association rates were found to vary by HLA locus, highest for DRB1 and lowest for HLA-C. A later analysis reportedly identified an Asian-associated ancestry cluster as carrying fewer N-insertions than the roughly 670-donor mean.

The chain links TRBV27 to TRBJ1-2; 10 bases agree with TRBD1. This TCR derives from a woman younger than 35 in good health and CMV-seronegative. The sample comprised PBMCs. CDR3 sequence: CASSPQTGGAGYGYTF. The CDR3 DNA is TGTGCCAGCAGTCCACAGACAGGGGGCGCCGGCTATGGCTACACCTTC.